This TCR beta chain was captured by sequencing in a study of human T cells and chemical hapten exposure. From germline, CDR1 is MDHEN and CDR2 SYDVKM. This CDR3 contains 12 residues. The V end was cut by 2 bases, the J end by 4 bases, with 6 bases between. TCRdb reprocessed the RACE reads via MiXCR and lists one record per CDR3 protein. The sample contains 200,000 to 300,000 distinct CDR3 sequences, around 9.3% of which appear only once. As to time point: pre-sensitization, week 0. Indicated treatment: therapeutic diphenylcyclopropenone sensitization with weekly scalp DPC. The specimen was whole blood, collected in connection with sensitization to the hapten diphenylcyclopropenone (DPC). The rearrangement joins TRBV28 to TRBJ2-7, with D uncertain. The receptor was derived from a woman in her 40s with alopecia areata. Some clones in this sample may be carry-over from other donors' samples. The DNA of the CDR3 is TGTGCCAGCAGTTTAACCGTTTACGAGCAGTACTTC. It yields the protein CASSLTVYEQYF.